This note documents a single T cell receptor (beta chain) sequence. Deletions cut 5 bases from V and 2 bases from J, with 12 bases between. CDR3 length: 14 amino acids. Germline lookup yields CDR1 MNHEY and CDR2 SVGAGI. This specimen belongs to a study of blood T cell repertoires in COVID-19. The wider study: Whether acute or convalescent, the COVID-19 samples came from the United States, Italy and Spain. Sample material is recorded as cDNA or gDNA derived from T cells, B-cell-depleted T cells, or PBMCs.

Original analysis: Nucleated cell number was recorded as an estimate derived from reference gene primer amplification. Method: immunoSEQ multiplex PCR; TCRdb's copy keeps in-frame clones and lacks some. V and J calls and clone size are given by that table; D and trimming were obtained from the DNA. The top ten hold less than 8% of the sample, which has about 170,000 clones, about 85% seen once. This TCR was sampled from a man older than 75 with COVID-19, enrolled during active disease. Sample: peripheral blood. This chain connects TRBV6-5 to TRBJ1-2; perhaps TRBD1 as D (6 bases). DNA for the CDR3: TGTGCCAGCAGTCCAGGGGTGGGAAACTATGGCTACACCTTC. Its protein is CASSPGVGNYGYTF.